This TCR beta chain was observed in a study of T cell changes during pregnancy in multiple sclerosis. The CDR3 extends over 17 amino acids. Germline-derived CDR1 and CDR2 are LGHNA and YNFKEQ. Trimming pared 1 base from V and 2 bases from J, leaving 14 bases between. Profiled with immunoSEQ multiplex PCR; TCRdb holds only in-frame clones, not every one. This sample has more than 70,000 clones; 93% occur once, and the top ten carry approximately 2.4%. Sample: peripheral blood, taken in the second trimester of pregnancy. The chain has TRBV4-2 and TRBJ2-2; possibly TRBD2 for D (6 bases). This TCR was recovered from a female donor with multiple sclerosis, enrolled in a pregnancy study. The CDR3 spells CASSQGFRGSNTGELFF. DNA of the CDR3: TGTGCCAGCAGCCAAGGTTTCCGGGGGTCCAACACCGGGGAGCTGTTTTTT.